Listed below are T cell receptor beta chains from one sample, sequenced in a study of OX40 agonist ivuxolimab in advanced cancers. The table came from immunoSEQ multiplex PCR; TCRdb's copy has only in-frame clones and leaves some out. The sample has 55,000 to 65,000 clones, 92% seen once; the top ten hold approximately 23%. This sample comprised CD4+ or CD8+ T cells sorted from blood, obtained in a trial of the OX40 agonist ivuxolimab. Receptors were obtained from an adult with an advanced solid tumor such as melanoma, head and neck, liver or kidney cancer. The CDR3 runs from the conserved cysteine through the conserved F or W. D genes are given only for firm matches. Clone size is stated in some rows and not others, as once, few, many or a class when expanded.

v_call: TRBV4-1; j_call: TRBJ1-3; clone_size: .; d_call: .; cdr3_nt: TGCGCCAGCAGCCAGGAAGGAAACACCATATATTTT; cdr3_aa: CASSQEGNTIYF
v_call: TRBV2; j_call: TRBJ1-5; clone_size: few; d_call: .; cdr3_nt: TGTGCCAGCAGTGTGGGGTCGCAGCCCCAGCATTTT; cdr3_aa: CASSVGSQPQHF
v_call: TRBV14; j_call: TRBJ1-2; clone_size: .; d_call: .; cdr3_nt: TGTGCCAGCAGCCAAGAAGCAGGTACGACAGATGGCTACACCTTC; cdr3_aa: CASSQEAGTTDGYTF
v_call: TRBV7-2; j_call: TRBJ1-6; clone_size: .; d_call: .; cdr3_nt: TGTGCCAGCAGCTTAGCTGGGGCCACGAGCTCCTATAATTCACCCCTCCACTTT; cdr3_aa: CASSLAGATSSYNSPLHF
v_call: TRBV28; j_call: TRBJ2-2; clone_size: .; d_call: .; cdr3_nt: TGTGCCACCTACCCGGGGACCGCCAGGACCGGGGAGCTGTTTTTT; cdr3_aa: CATYPGTARTGELFF
v_call: TRBV14; j_call: TRBJ1-2; clone_size: .; d_call: .; cdr3_nt: TGTGCCAGCAGCCAGGGGGAGGGGAATGGCTACACCTTC; cdr3_aa: CASSQGEGNGYTF
v_call: TRBV9; j_call: TRBJ2-1; clone_size: few; d_call: .; cdr3_nt: TGTGCCAGCAGCAACACAGGGTTGCCCTACAATGAGCAGTTCTTC; cdr3_aa: CASSNTGLPYNEQFF
v_call: TRBV11-2; j_call: TRBJ2-7; clone_size: .; d_call: .; cdr3_nt: TGTGCCAGCAGCTTGGAAAGGGACGAGCAGTACTTC; cdr3_aa: CASSLERDEQYF
v_call: TRBV5-6; j_call: TRBJ2-3; clone_size: once; d_call: .; cdr3_nt: TGTGCCAGCACGGCCACCGTGGATACGCAGTATTTT; cdr3_aa: CASTATVDTQYF
v_call: TRBV4-2; j_call: TRBJ2-2; clone_size: .; d_call: .; cdr3_nt: TGTGCCAGCAGCCTGGGACTTGGGAACACCGGGGAGCTGTTTTTT; cdr3_aa: CASSLGLGNTGELFF
v_call: TRBV29-1; j_call: TRBJ1-2; clone_size: .; d_call: .; cdr3_nt: TGCAGCGTTGAAGATGGGGCCGGTAACTATGGCTACACCTTC; cdr3_aa: CSVEDGAGNYGYTF
v_call: TRBV4-2; j_call: TRBJ2-3; clone_size: .; d_call: TRBD2; cdr3_nt: TGTGCCAGCAGCCAGACCGGACTAGCGCGCACAGATACGCAGTATTTT; cdr3_aa: CASSQTGLARTDTQYF
v_call: TRBV10-3; j_call: TRBJ1-1; clone_size: .; d_call: .; cdr3_nt: TGTGCCATCAGTGAGCACCGACAGACAGCTTTTGAAGCTTTCTTT; cdr3_aa: CAISEHRQTAFEAFF
v_call: TRBV9; j_call: TRBJ2-7; clone_size: .; d_call: TRBD1; cdr3_nt: TGTGCCAGCAGCGCTTCCGGGACAGGGTTTCTGCACGAGCAGTACTTC; cdr3_aa: CASSASGTGFLHEQYF
v_call: TRBV6-6; j_call: TRBJ1-3; clone_size: .; d_call: .; cdr3_nt: TGTGCCAGCAACTCACCCCCTGCAGGCTCTGGAAACACCATATATTTT; cdr3_aa: CASNSPPAGSGNTIYF
v_call: TRBV6-4; j_call: TRBJ2-5; clone_size: .; d_call: .; cdr3_nt: TGTGCCAGCAGTGACTCCCGGGCGAACTGTAGGGAGACCCAGTACTTC; cdr3_aa: CASSDSRANCRETQYF
v_call: TRBV7-3; j_call: TRBJ1-5; clone_size: .; d_call: .; cdr3_nt: TGTGCCAGCAGCTTAGGGTTCGGGGGGCGCGGGGCGCCCCAGGATTTT; cdr3_aa: CASSLGFGGRGAPQDF
v_call: TRBV5-4; j_call: TRBJ2-5; clone_size: .; d_call: .; cdr3_nt: TGTGCCAGCAGCCTTTCGGGGTCCCCGAAAGAGACCCAGTACTTC; cdr3_aa: CASSLSGSPKETQYF
v_call: TRBV28; j_call: TRBJ2-3; clone_size: .; d_call: .; cdr3_nt: TGTGCCAGCAGTTTTCGGAAAGATACGCAGTATTTT; cdr3_aa: CASSFRKDTQYF
v_call: TRBV25-1; j_call: TRBJ1-3; clone_size: .; d_call: .; cdr3_nt: TGTGCCAGCAGTGAAGGGTACCGCATCTCTGGAAACACCATATATTTT; cdr3_aa: CASSEGYRISGNTIYF
v_call: TRBV7-2; j_call: TRBJ2-2; clone_size: .; d_call: TRBD2; cdr3_nt: TGTGCCAGCAGCTTGCCGGGACTATCCGGGGAGCTGTTTTTT; cdr3_aa: CASSLPGLSGELFF
v_call: TRBV2; j_call: TRBJ1-4; clone_size: .; d_call: .; cdr3_nt: TGTGCCAGCATCGGGCAGGGTGGATTTAATGAAAAACTGTTTTTT; cdr3_aa: CASIGQGGFNEKLFF
v_call: TRBV18; j_call: TRBJ1-5; clone_size: .; d_call: .; cdr3_nt: TGTGCCAGCTCACCAGCAGGCCCTAATCAGCCCCAGCATTTT; cdr3_aa: CASSPAGPNQPQHF
v_call: TRBV25-1; j_call: TRBJ1-1; clone_size: .; d_call: .; cdr3_nt: TGTGCCAGCAGTGAAGGGGAAGCTTTCTTT; cdr3_aa: CASSEGEAFF
v_call: TRBV4-1; j_call: TRBJ2-1; clone_size: .; d_call: TRBD2; cdr3_nt: TGCGCCAGCAGCCAACTAGCGGGAGAGTACAATGAGCAGTTCTTC; cdr3_aa: CASSQLAGEYNEQFF
v_call: TRBV30; j_call: TRBJ1-1; clone_size: .; d_call: .; cdr3_nt: TGTGCCTGGAGTGTATTCGCAGGCGCTTTCTTT; cdr3_aa: CAWSVFAGAFF
v_call: TRBV30; j_call: TRBJ1-3; clone_size: many; d_call: .; cdr3_nt: TGTGCCTGGAGTGAGCCATACCAAAGGGGAAACACCATATATTTT; cdr3_aa: CAWSEPYQRGNTIYF
v_call: TRBV7-9; j_call: TRBJ2-1; clone_size: .; d_call: .; cdr3_nt: TGTGCCAGCAGCCCCCATGATGAGCAGTTCTTC; cdr3_aa: CASSPHDEQFF
v_call: TRBV10-2; j_call: TRBJ2-5; clone_size: .; d_call: TRBD2; cdr3_nt: TGCGCCAGTCGTAGCGGGGGGGCGGGGGAGACCCAGTACTTC; cdr3_aa: CASRSGGAGETQYF
v_call: TRBV6-4; j_call: TRBJ2-6; clone_size: .; d_call: .; cdr3_nt: TGTGCCAGCAGTGACCGAGCGGACGGGGCCAACGTCCTGACTTTC; cdr3_aa: CASSDRADGANVLTF
v_call: TRBV19; j_call: TRBJ2-1; clone_size: .; d_call: .; cdr3_nt: TGTGCCAGTAGTATCGTGGAGGCTGAGCAGTTCTTC; cdr3_aa: CASSIVEAEQFF
v_call: TRBV28; j_call: TRBJ2-3; clone_size: .; d_call: .; cdr3_nt: TGTGCCAGCAATGAGAGCACAGATACGCAGTATTTT; cdr3_aa: CASNESTDTQYF
v_call: TRBV15; j_call: TRBJ2-1; clone_size: .; d_call: .; cdr3_nt: TGTGCCACCAGCTCTACGCAAAGTGGGGGGCAGTTCTTC; cdr3_aa: CATSSTQSGGQFF
v_call: TRBV11-2; j_call: TRBJ1-2; clone_size: .; d_call: .; cdr3_nt: TGTGCCAGCAGCTTGGGCAGGACGTACTACGGCTACACCTTC; cdr3_aa: CASSLGRTYYGYTF
v_call: TRBV7-9; j_call: TRBJ1-1; clone_size: .; d_call: .; cdr3_nt: TGTGCCAGCAGCTCTCCGAGCACCCTTGAAGCTTTCTTT; cdr3_aa: CASSSPSTLEAFF
v_call: TRBV6-5; j_call: TRBJ2-1; clone_size: .; d_call: TRBD2; cdr3_nt: TGTGCCAGCAGTTACTCTAATCTAGCGGGAAATGAGCAGTTCTTC; cdr3_aa: CASSYSNLAGNEQFF
v_call: TRBV11-1; j_call: TRBJ1-1; clone_size: .; d_call: .; cdr3_nt: TGTGCCAGCAACATGGACGGGTACACTGAAGCTTTCTTT; cdr3_aa: CASNMDGYTEAFF
v_call: TRBV30; j_call: TRBJ1-6; clone_size: .; d_call: .; cdr3_nt: TGTGCCTGGAGGGACATTCCCGGGTATAATTCACCCCTCCACTTT; cdr3_aa: CAWRDIPGYNSPLHF
v_call: TRBV19; j_call: TRBJ2-2; clone_size: .; d_call: TRBD1; cdr3_nt: TGTGCCAGTATCCATTGGACAGGGGGGACCGGGGAGCTGTTTTTT; cdr3_aa: CASIHWTGGTGELFF
v_call: TRBV12-5; j_call: TRBJ1-5; clone_size: .; d_call: .; cdr3_nt: TGTGCTAGTGCCCCTGGATCCCTAGGGAATCAGCCCCAGCATTTT; cdr3_aa: CASAPGSLGNQPQHF
v_call: TRBV28; j_call: TRBJ2-5; clone_size: .; d_call: .; cdr3_nt: TGTGCCGGACACAGGGAGAGTGAGACCCAGTACTTC; cdr3_aa: CAGHRESETQYF
v_call: TRBV29-1; j_call: TRBJ2-5; clone_size: .; d_call: .; cdr3_nt: TGCAGCGTTGAAGATCGGATGGGACGGGGCGTAATGGCCCAGTACTTC; cdr3_aa: CSVEDRMGRGVMAQYF
v_call: TRBV29-1; j_call: TRBJ1-2; clone_size: once; d_call: .; cdr3_nt: TGCAGCGTTGAAGACAGGAATGATGGCTACACCTTC; cdr3_aa: CSVEDRNDGYTF